The present entry profiles one TCR beta chain with its context. The antigen it binds to is not known. Within one base of it there is no much larger clone, and no base qualities were kept. To sequence the TCRbeta CDR3 region, genomic DNA was isolated from the sorted cells. TCRbeta CDR3 regions were sequenced using the immunoSEQ Assay. Drawn from immuneACCESS, this table holds only the in-frame rearrangements with V and J called that TCRdb kept. Clones are partly lost; checked studies trace under half to an unresolved V gene and leave the rest unexplained. The sample table shows some 100,000 clones, and around 86% are seen once. The ten largest clones capture roughly 2.1% of the sample. The sample comes from a study of OX40 agonist ivuxolimab in advanced cancers. In terms of the full investigation: Ivuxolimab was an agonistic, fully human IgG2 monoclonal antibody directed against OX40 (CD134), a costimulatory receptor. Prior anti-PD-1, anti-PD-L1 or anti-CTLA-4 therapy was permitted, and checkpoint inhibitors had been received by roughly two fifths of dose-escalation patients. In the dose-escalation cohort, roughly 80% of patients were male, and the mean age was approximately 60 years, with a range of 23 to 79. Peripheral TCRbeta sequencing was intended to test whether TCR sequence diversity was altered and clonal T-cell expansion was caused by ivuxolimab. The monotherapy dose-escalation portion (N of about 47 patients) of the phase I ivuxolimab trial is reported in the paper. Among the 50 to 55 dose-escalation patients, around 19 had hepatocellular carcinoma, about 15 melanoma, 9 renal cell carcinoma and 9 head and neck cancer. Partial responses occurred in three dose-escalation patients, of whom one had hepatocellular carcinoma and two had cutaneous melanoma. Intravenous ivuxolimab was administered to patients every 2 weeks at six dose levels: 0.01, 0.1, 0.3, 1.5, 3 and 10 mg/kg. The investigation overall reported the following: Low levels of normalized T-cell clonal expansion were also seen in some nonresponding patients. In the 0.1-3.0 mg/kg groups, partial responders had among the lowest normalized peripheral clonal expansion, particularly in CD8+ T cells. Antigen specificity was not determined for the clonally expanded peripheral T cells. After ivuxolimab, more expanded clones were found on average in CD8+ T cells than in CD4+ T cells. At doses of 0.1 to 3.0 mg/kg, clonal expansion of both CD4+ and CD8+ T cells in blood was seen between baseline and week 6.

Counted from cysteine to phenylalanine, this CDR3 has 18 amino acids. The CDR3 DNA has 54 bases and is translated from base 1. V was cut back by 6 bases and J by 1 base, leaving a gap of 21 bases between them. From the germline V gene (reference sequence), CDR1 is MNHEY and CDR2 is SMNVEV. The trial excluded patients who had a history of autoimmune disease or who were on systemic immunosuppression. Peripheral blood for TCR sequencing was collected from all dose cohorts at baseline, on cycle 4 day 1, and on cycle 7 day 1. The samples were drawn from a first-in-human, open-label, multicenter phase I dose-escalation trial of ivuxolimab. Adults with locally advanced or metastatic melanoma, renal cell carcinoma, hepatocellular carcinoma or head and neck squamous cell carcinoma were enrolled in the trial. Before TCR sequencing, CD4+ T cells and CD8+ T cells from peripheral blood were sorted into separate populations.

The chain joins TRBV27 to TRBJ2-2; TRBD2 is a weak D gene call, 7 bases matching. The source material was CD4+ or CD8+ T cells sorted from blood, sampled in a trial of the OX40 agonist ivuxolimab. The clonotype originates from an adult with an advanced solid tumor such as melanoma, head and neck, liver or kidney cancer. The bases read TGTGCCAGCAGAAGACTACAGGGTATAGCGGGGAACACCGGGGAGCTGTTTTTT. Its protein is CASRRLQGIAGNTGELFF.